Below are 30 T cell receptor beta chains sequenced from a single sample in a study of CD8+ T cells in alopecia areata. The treatment denotes: oral pan-JAK inhibitor, 5-10 mg twice daily. RNA, once extracted, was reverse transcribed into cDNA for use as the sequencing template. Some clones are missing from TCRdb's copy, which holds only in-frame ones; the method was immunoSEQ multiplex PCR. The sample holds 150,000 to 250,000 clones; 58% are singletons and the top ten take approximately 5.1%. The sample in question was CD4+ T cells sorted from blood, obtained at week 24, from a patient treated with tofacitinib. These TCRs come from a human donor with alopecia areata.

V and J are TRBV5-1 and TRBJ2-5; D is unclear. Trimming left V 3 bases short and J 1 base short, with 4 bases between. The CDR3 has 12 amino acids. Germline CDR1 reads SGHRS; CDR2 reads YFSETQ. The CDR3 DNA is TGCGCCAGCAGCTACCCCCAAGAGACCCAGTACTTC. Protein: CASSYPQETQYF.

The chain couples TRBV9 to TRBJ1-6; the D gene is possibly TRBD1 (6 bases). Germline V lookup: CDR1 SGDLS, CDR2 YYNGEE. The CDR3 loop spans 15 amino acids. Trimming stripped 3 bases from V and 7 bases from J, with 14 bases between. CDR3 region: CASSETGHQNSPLHF. CDR3 bases: TGTGCCAGCAGCGAGACGGGACACCAAAATTCACCCCTCCACTTT.

This clone came up a few times. This chain joins TRBV7-2 and TRBJ1-2; D may be TRBD1 (5 bases). Trimming stripped 1 base from V and 4 bases from J, with 10 bases between. Germline V gene sequence: CDR1 SGHTA, CDR2 FQGNSA. The CDR3 loop spans 14 amino acids. As DNA, the CDR3 is TGTGCCAGCAGCTTAGGCAAGGGACCCTATGGCTACACCTTC. Residues: CASSLGKGPYGYTF.

The gene calls are TRBV6-5 and TRBJ1-1, with a weak D call TRBD1 (5 bases). This CDR3 comprises 15 residues. Germline V gives CDR1 MNHEY, CDR2 SVGAGI. The germline V and J ends were trimmed by 0 bases and 3 bases, with 11 bases remaining between them. The CDR3 sequence is CASSYSGVTDTEAFF. The CDR3 DNA follows: TGTGCCAGCAGTTACTCGGGGGTGACCGACACTGAAGCTTTCTTT.

The J gene is TRBJ2-2, the V gene TRBV11-2, with 9 bases lining up with TRBD2. Trimming cost V 2 bases and J 2 bases; bases outside gene matches: 9. The CDR3 extends over 18 amino acids. CDR1 is SGHAT, CDR2 FQNNGV, per germline. The CDR3 nucleotides are TGTGCCAGCAGCTTACGCGCGGGAGGGCCGGGTAACACCGGGGAGCTGTTTTTT. Encoded protein: CASSLRAGGPGNTGELFF.

This clone was counted between two and nine times. This chain links TRBV9 with TRBJ1-2, with D possibly being TRBD1 (5 bases). CDR1 is SGDLS, CDR2 YYNGEE, per germline. The CDR3 is 18 residues long. V lost 0 bases and J 3 bases, leaving 21 bases between the germline ends. The CDR3 DNA reads as TGTGCCAGCAGCGTAGCTACCAGGGTGGGGCCCAACTACTATGGCTACACCTTC. It encodes CASSVATRVGPNYYGYTF.

This chain uses TRBV15 with TRBJ2-2; D not certain. The germline V gene has CDR1 LNHNV and CDR2 YYDKDF (reference sequence). This CDR3 region has 14 residues. Trimming left V 4 bases short and J 4 bases short, with 10 bases between. The CDR3, as DNA: TGTGCCACCAGCACTGCAGGACGCACCGGGGAGCTGTTTTTT. Its protein is CATSTAGRTGELFF.

This clone was observed a handful of times. V usage is TRBV29-1 and J usage is TRBJ2-7; D unclear. The V end was cut by 4 bases, the J end by 3 bases, with 10 bases between. This CDR3 is built from 12 residues. Germline values: CDR1 SQVTM, CDR2 ANQGSEA. The CDR3 sequence is CSVGSTYYEQYF. As DNA, the CDR3 is TGCAGCGTTGGTAGCACCTACTACGAGCAGTACTTC.

The gene calls are TRBV7-2 and TRBJ2-5; unclear D gene. This CDR3 has 14 amino acids. CDR1 SGHTA and CDR2 FQGNSA come from the germline V gene. Trimming removed 1 base from V and 2 bases from J, with 8 bases in between. The CDR3 region is CASSLVQAQETQYF. In DNA, the CDR3 is TGTGCCAGCAGCTTAGTGCAGGCGCAAGAGACCCAGTACTTC.

V gene TRBV30 combines with J gene TRBJ2-7, with TRBD1 as a possible D gene (6 bases). The V gene's germline CDR1 is GTSNPN and CDR2 SVGIG (reference sequence). This CDR3 spans 11 amino acids. Deletions cut 8 bases from V and 3 bases from J, with 11 bases between. CDR3 DNA sequence: TGTGCCGGGGGCAGGGGCTACGAGCAGTACTTC. Its translation: CAGGRGYEQYF.

V gene TRBV9 combines with J gene TRBJ2-5; TRBD2 aligns across 10 bases. With 4 bases clipped from V and 5 bases from J, the junction kept 8 bases outside the gene matches. The length of the CDR3 is 15 residues. Germline V gene data show CDR1 as SGDLS and CDR2 as YYNGEE. This CDR3 reads CASSPRTSGWETQYF. CDR3 nucleotide sequence: TGTGCCAGCAGCCCAAGGACTAGCGGATGGGAGACCCAGTACTTC.

The V and J genes are TRBV6-5 and TRBJ2-7; D gene unclear. Germline V lookup: CDR1 MNHEY, CDR2 SVGAGI. Trimming cost V 0 bases and J 5 bases, with 11 bases left between them. The CDR3 has 14 amino acids. Written as DNA, the CDR3 is TGTGCCAGCAGTTACTCCGGGCAGTCCCACGAGCAGTACTTC. Translation: CASSYSGQSHEQYF.

In its sample, this clone was seen a few times. The chain couples TRBV2 to TRBJ1-5; D gene uncertain. The CDR3 contains 13 residues. Germline CDR1 reads SNHLY; CDR2 reads FYNNEI. V was cut by 2 bases and J by 5 bases, with 7 bases left in between. CDR3 amino acids: CASSEQVDQPQHF. The CDR3 nucleotides are TGTGCCAGCAGTGAACAGGTGGATCAGCCCCAGCATTTT.

The chain employs TRBV5-1 and TRBJ2-2, with D possibly being TRBD1 (5 bases). The CDR3 consists of 18 residues. Trimming removed 5 bases at V and 1 base at J, with 21 bases between. Per the germline V gene, CDR1 is SGHRS and CDR2 is YFSETQ. The CDR3 loop is CASRSPRTGRLNTGELFF. CDR3 nucleotides: TGCGCCAGCAGGAGTCCCCGAACAGGCAGATTGAACACCGGGGAGCTGTTTTTT.

This clone was counted a few times. The chain combines TRBV7-2 with TRBJ1-2, with unresolved D. The CDR3 is 14 residues long. V lost 5 bases and J 1 base, leaving 11 bases between the germline ends. CDR1 and CDR2 from the germline V gene are SGHTA and FQGNSA. DNA of the CDR3: TGTGCCAGCAGCCTCTCGGACGGTAACTATGGCTACACCTTC. Translated, it gives CASSLSDGNYGYTF.

The V gene is TRBV18, the J gene TRBJ2-7; maybe TRBD1 (5 bases). Germline V gene sequence: CDR1 KGHSH, CDR2 LQKENI. CDR3 length: 14 residues. Trimming cost V 2 bases and J 3 bases, with 11 bases left between them. CDR3 loop: CASSPDRAHYEQYF. CDR3 coding DNA: TGTGCCAGCTCACCAGACAGAGCTCACTACGAGCAGTACTTC.

The V and J genes are TRBV10-3 and TRBJ2-5; tentative D call: TRBD1 (6 bases). Germline V gene sequence: CDR1 ENHRY, CDR2 SYGVKD. This CDR3 is built from 16 residues. V lost 3 bases to trimming and J lost 4 bases, with 18 bases between them. The CDR3 is CAISDWDTAGLETQYF. CDR3 DNA sequence: TGTGCCATCAGTGATTGGGACACCGCCGGATTAGAGACCCAGTACTTC.

This chain joins TRBV29-1 and TRBJ1-1; D possibly corresponds to TRBD1 (5 bases). The length of the CDR3 is 11 residues. The V end was cut by 6 bases, the J end by 7 bases, with 12 bases between. CDR1 is SQVTM and CDR2 is ANQGSEA in the germline V gene. This chain's CDR3 is CSVGRDSEAFF. The CDR3 DNA reads TGCAGCGTAGGGCGAGACAGTGAAGCTTTCTTT.

This clone was observed a handful of times. The rearrangement links TRBV10-3 to TRBJ2-3; D is perhaps TRBD1 or TRBD2 (6 bases each). Trimming removed 6 bases from V and 3 bases from J, with 13 bases in between. This CDR3 is built from 14 residues. Germline lookup yields CDR1 ENHRY and CDR2 SYGVKD. CDR3 residues: CAISPGGGTDTQYF. As DNA, the CDR3 is TGTGCCATCAGCCCCGGGGGCGGGACAGATACGCAGTATTTT.

This clone occurred a few times. The DNA of the CDR3 is TGTGCCAGCAGTTTATCCGGACAGGATACGCAGTATTTT. It is translated as CASSLSGQDTQYF. The chain carries TRBV27 and TRBJ2-3, with D perhaps TRBD1 (6 bases). The V end was cut by 0 bases, the J end by 6 bases, with 7 bases between. Germline V gives CDR1 MNHEY, CDR2 SMNVEV (reference sequence). The CDR3 extends over 13 amino acids.

The chain recombines TRBV28 with TRBJ2-5, with a weak D call TRBD2 (6 bases). Trimming shortened V by 3 bases and J by 5 bases, and 10 bases separated the two germline ends. The CDR3 covers 13 residues. Germline V gene data show CDR1 as MDHEN and CDR2 as SYDVKM. The CDR3 sequence: CASSLGREETQYF. The CDR3 DNA reads as TGTGCCAGCAGTTTGGGACGGGAGGAGACCCAGTACTTC.

The chain couples TRBV5-4 to TRBJ1-2; TRBD1 aligns across 8 bases. There are 14 residues in the CDR3. V lost 0 bases and J lost 3; bases outside the gene matches: 1. The germline V gene has CDR1 SGHNT and CDR2 YYREEE (reference sequence). This chain's CDR3 is CASSLDRGDYGYTF. Written as DNA, the CDR3 is TGTGCCAGCAGCTTGGACAGGGGGGACTATGGCTACACCTTC.

The rearrangement links TRBV29-1 to TRBJ2-3; possibly TRBD2 for D (5 bases). Looked up from germline, CDR1 is SQVTM and CDR2 is ANQGSEA. The V gene lost 4 bases and the J gene lost 7 bases, with 18 bases spanning the gap. The length of the CDR3 is 14 residues. The DNA of the CDR3 is TGCAGCGTTGCAGAGACGAGGGCAGGACATACGCAGTATTTT. Protein: CSVAETRAGHTQYF.

For this clone: Other nucleotide sequences in the sample specify the same CDR3. The CDR3 DNA sequence: TGTGCCAGCAGCTTGAGGCTGGACTCCTACAATGAGCAGTTCTTC. Protein: CASSLRLDSYNEQFF. The chain combines TRBV5-6 with TRBJ2-1, with no clear D. This CDR3 has 15 residues. Germline V gene lookup returns CDR1 SGHDT and CDR2 YYEEEE. The V end lost 1 base, the J end lost 0 bases, and 8 bases lay between the germline ends. The variable domain in full, with the rest retrieved from reference TRBV5-6 and TRBJ2-1, is DAGVTQSPTHLIKTRGQQVTLRCSPKSGHDTVSWYQQALGQGPQFIFQYYEEEERQRGNFPDRFSGHQFPNYSSELNVNALLLGDSALYLCASSLRLDSYNEQFFGPGTRLTVL.

The genes are TRBV19 and TRBJ1-2; D gene unclear. V was clipped by 5 bases and J by 6 bases, with 10 bases between them. There are 12 residues in the CDR3. Germline loops: CDR1 LNHDA, CDR2 SQIVND (reference sequence). The chain's CDR3 is CASSLREDGYTF. DNA for the CDR3: TGTGCCAGTAGTCTAAGAGAGGATGGCTACACCTTC.

The CDR3 loop reads CASSVGLAGVGETQYF. In DNA form, the CDR3 reads TGTGCCAGCAGCGTAGGACTAGCGGGAGTTGGGGAGACCCAGTACTTC. The chain joins TRBV9 to TRBJ2-5, with 12 bases lining up with TRBD2. CDR3 length equals 16 residues. Germline V gene data show CDR1 as SGDLS and CDR2 as YYNGEE. V shed 0 bases and J 5 bases; nucleotides not matched to a gene: 5.

The chain joins TRBV7-2 to TRBJ2-3; D not certain. Germline V gene sequence: CDR1 SGHTA, CDR2 FQGNSA. The V and J ends lost 4 bases and 10 bases respectively, with 12 bases between them. There are 12 residues in the CDR3. CDR3 coding DNA: TGTGCCAGCAGCTCCCAGCCGTGGGCGCAGTATTTT. Translation: CASSSQPWAQYF.

This clone was recorded once. The rearrangement uses TRBV19 and TRBJ2-3; 8 positions agree with TRBD1. V shed 3 bases and J 5 bases; nucleotides not matched to a gene: 7. Germline lookup yields CDR1 LNHDA and CDR2 SQIVND (reference sequence). The CDR3 runs 15 residues. The chain's CDR3 is CASSMRTGSGDTQYF. CDR3 bases: TGTGCCAGTAGTATGCGGACAGGGTCGGGAGATACGCAGTATTTT.

This chain links TRBV5-8 with TRBJ2-2; tentatively, D is TRBD1 (5 bases). The germline V gene has CDR1 SGHTS and CDR2 YDEGEE. The CDR3 sequence is 15 residues long. Deletions cut 2 bases from V and 3 bases from J, with 11 bases between. The CDR3 sequence: CASSFSRVDTGELFF. The CDR3 DNA reads TGTGCCAGCAGCTTTTCCAGGGTGGACACCGGGGAGCTGTTTTTT.

The chain couples TRBV5-1 to TRBJ2-3, with D perhaps matching TRBD2 (5 bases). The germline V and J ends were trimmed by 0 bases and 0 bases, with 8 bases remaining between them. The CDR3 consists of 15 residues. CDR1 and CDR2 (germline): SGHRS, YFSETQ. CDR3 coding DNA: TGCGCCAGCAGCTTGGCCCCGGGAAGCACAGATACGCAGTATTTT. Its protein product is CASSLAPGSTDTQYF.